Listed below are T cell receptor beta chains from one sample, sequenced in a study of blood T cell repertoires in COVID-19. The protocol was immunoSEQ multiplex PCR, while the TCRdb copy is restricted to in-frame clones and leaves out a portion. The sample carries some 250,000 clones, 70% to 90% recorded once. The specimen was peripheral blood. These receptors originate from a man aged 60 to 69 with acute or convalescent COVID-19. Each CDR3 is given with its conserved first and last residue. A D gene is named only where the DNA matches it firmly. Clone size, where shown, is once, few, many, or a class for clones that have expanded.

- | TRBJ1-2 | 12 | TRBV6-5 | - | CASRSGGYGYTF | TGTGCCAGCAGGTCCGGGGGGTATGGCTACACCTTC
TRBD2 | TRBJ2-3 | 13 | TRBV9 | - | CASSPGGVDTQYF | TGTGCCAGCAGCCCGGGAGGAGTAGATACGCAGTATTTT
- | TRBJ1-1 | 15 | TRBV14 | - | CASSHAGLLNTEAFF | TGTGCCAGCAGCCATGCGGGACTCCTGAACACTGAAGCTTTCTTT
- | TRBJ2-1 | 15 | TRBV14 | - | CASSQEFSAYNEQFF | TGTGCCAGCAGCCAAGAGTTTAGCGCCTACAATGAGCAGTTCTTC
- | TRBJ2-7 | 14 | TRBV5-6 | - | CASSPTVFSYEQYF | TGTGCCAGCAGCCCGACAGTGTTCTCCTACGAGCAGTACTTC
- | TRBJ1-1 | 14 | TRBV11-2 | - | CASSAPPENTEAFF | TGTGCCAGCAGCGCTCCGCCAGAGAACACTGAAGCTTTCTTT
TRBD1 | TRBJ1-2 | 16 | TRBV5-6 | - | CASSLRDRAFNYGYTF | TGTGCCAGCAGCCTCCGGGACAGGGCTTTTAACTATGGCTACACCTTC
TRBD1 | TRBJ2-1 | 16 | TRBV6-6 | - | CASSFRQGAGYNEQFF | TGTGCCAGCAGTTTCCGACAGGGGGCAGGATACAATGAGCAGTTCTTC
- | TRBJ2-1 | 13 | TRBV19 | - | CASSIPRGHEQFF | TGTGCCAGTAGTATCCCTAGGGGCCATGAGCAGTTCTTC
- | TRBJ1-2 | 16 | TRBV4-2 | - | CASSQPGTPADYGYTF | TGTGCCAGCAGCCAGCCCGGGACACCAGCTGACTATGGCTACACCTTC
TRBD1 | TRBJ1-2 | 15 | TRBV3-1/TRBV3-2 | - | CASSQDGTVNYGYTF | TGTGCCAGCAGCCAAGACGGGACAGTTAACTATGGCTACACCTTC
TRBD1 | TRBJ1-5 | 14 | TRBV18 | - | CASSDRDGFQPQHF | TGTGCCAGCTCAGACAGGGATGGCTTCCAGCCCCAGCATTTT
- | TRBJ1-2 | 13 | TRBV7-9 | - | CASLLTVDYGYTF | TGTGCCAGCCTCCTGACAGTTGACTATGGCTACACCTTC
- | TRBJ2-7 | 14 | TRBV28 | - | CASSLHDNHYEQYF | TGTGCCAGCAGTCTACACGACAACCACTACGAGCAGTACTTC
- | TRBJ1-4 | 15 | TRBV28 | - | CASSFHQGWDEKLFF | TGTGCCAGCAGTTTTCATCAGGGGTGGGACGAAAAACTGTTTTTT
- | TRBJ1-5 | 16 | TRBV28 | - | CASSLSGADTHQPQHF | TGTGCCAGCAGTTTATCTGGGGCTGATACGCATCAGCCCCAGCATTTT
- | TRBJ2-3 | 12 | TRBV9 | few | CASSAAWDTQYF | TGTGCCAGCAGTGCGGCCTGGGATACGCAGTATTTT
TRBD1 | TRBJ2-3 | 15 | TRBV6-2/TRBV6-3 | - | CASSYRTGGTDTQYF | TGTGCCAGCAGTTACCGCACAGGGGGCACAGATACGCAGTATTTT